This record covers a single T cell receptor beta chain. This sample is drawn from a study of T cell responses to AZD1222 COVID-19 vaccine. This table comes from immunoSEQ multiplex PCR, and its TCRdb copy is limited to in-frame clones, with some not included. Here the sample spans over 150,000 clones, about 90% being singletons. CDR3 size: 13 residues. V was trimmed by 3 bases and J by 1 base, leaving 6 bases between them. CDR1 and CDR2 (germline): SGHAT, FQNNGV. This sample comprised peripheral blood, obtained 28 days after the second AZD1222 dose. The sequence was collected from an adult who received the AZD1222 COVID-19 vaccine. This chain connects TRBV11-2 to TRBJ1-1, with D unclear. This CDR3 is CASSLERNTEAFF. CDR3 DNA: TGTGCCAGCAGCTTGGAGAGGAACACTGAAGCTTTCTTT.